This is a list of T cell receptor beta chains from one sample in a study of T cell repertoires in cytomegalovirus infection. MiXCR, applied by TCRdb to the reads, yields one record per CDR3 protein. Here the sample spans approximately 120,000 distinct CDR3 sequences, more than 30% being singletons. No cognate antigen is known for these TCRs. The sequences come from CD8+ T cells from cultured PBMCs, collected from culture after CMV antigen stimulation. These receptors came from a human donor in good health (CMV status not recorded). Some clones in this sample may be carry-over from other donors' samples. Each CDR3 is given with its conserved first and last residue. A D gene is named only where the DNA matches it firmly. Clone size is shown for a subset of rows, as once, few, many or a class of expanded clone.

v_gene,d_gene,abundance,j_gene,CDR3aa,CDR3nt
TRBV28,NA,few,TRBJ1-5,CASRGWQEGNQPQHF,TGTGCCAGCAGGGGTTGGCAGGAGGGCAATCAGCCCCAGCATTTT
TRBV7-2,NA,NA,TRBJ2-1,CASSLWSREDNEQFF,TGTGCCAGCAGCTTATGGTCTAGGGAGGACAATGAGCAGTTCTTC
TRBV4-1,NA,NA,TRBJ1-2,CASSQVWIGYGYTF,TGCGCCAGCAGCCAAGTGTGGATTGGGTATGGCTACACCTTC
TRBV4-1,NA,NA,TRBJ2-5,CASSQDDLGGIETQYF,TGCGCCAGCAGCCAAGACGACCTAGGAGGTATCGAGACCCAGTACTTC
TRBV7-6,NA,few,TRBJ2-3,CASTSLGPSDTQYF,TGTGCCAGTACCTCCCTGGGGCCATCAGATACGCAGTATTTT
TRBV28,TRBD1,NA,TRBJ1-5,CASSLETGPGNQPQHF,TGTGCCAGCAGTTTAGAGACAGGGCCGGGCAATCAGCCCCAGCATTTT
TRBV20-1,NA,NA,TRBJ2-5,CSADGTQETQYF,TGCAGTGCCGACGGAACCCAAGAGACCCAGTACTTC
TRBV12-3/TRBV12-4,NA,NA,TRBJ2-5,CASTLTGGASETQYF,TGTGCCAGCACCCTGACCGGAGGAGCGAGCGAGACCCAGTACTTC
TRBV2,NA,NA,TRBJ1-2,CALISASDYGYTF,TGTGCCCTCATTTCAGCTAGCGACTATGGCTACACCTTC
TRBV19,NA,NA,TRBJ2-5,CASSPQFGGRETQYF,TGTGCCAGTAGTCCCCAGTTCGGGGGGCGGGAGACCCAGTACTTC
TRBV7-3,TRBD1,NA,TRBJ2-2,CASSRGQGRSGELFF,TGTGCCAGCAGCCGGGGACAGGGCAGATCCGGGGAGCTGTTTTTT
TRBV7-9,TRBD1,NA,TRBJ2-7,CASSSRGGGTGFSEQYF,TGTGCCAGCAGCTCCCGAGGGGGGGGGACAGGGTTTTCGGAGCAGTACTTC
TRBV6-2/TRBV6-3,NA,few,TRBJ1-2,CASSYGQGWGYTF,TGTGCCAGCAGTTACGGGCAGGGCTGGGGCTACACCTTC
TRBV6-1,NA,many,TRBJ2-4,CASSPNRENIQYF,TGTGCCAGCAGTCCTAACAGGGAAAACATTCAGTACTTC
TRBV7-8,NA,many,TRBJ2-1,CASSLETGQGGINEQFF,TGTGCCAGCAGCTTAGAGACCGGACAGGGAGGGATCAATGAGCAGTTCTTC
TRBV11-2,NA,few,TRBJ1-2,CASSLQEGNYGYTF,TGTGCCAGCAGCTTACAAGAAGGGAACTATGGCTACACCTTC
TRBV12-3/TRBV12-4,TRBD1,few,TRBJ2-1,CASSPPGQGYNEQFF,TGTGCCAGCAGTCCACCGGGACAGGGCTACAATGAGCAGTTCTTC
TRBV15,NA,NA,TRBJ2-3,CATSRDRTADTQYF,TGTGCCACCAGCAGAGATAGGACAGCAGATACGCAGTATTTT
TRBV7-2,NA,many,TRBJ1-1,CASSSYSRTEAFF,TGTGCCAGCAGCTCTTACAGTCGGACTGAAGCTTTCTTT
TRBV4-2,TRBD2,few,TRBJ2-3,CASSQPLAGGLTDTQYF,TGTGCCAGCAGCCAGCCACTAGCGGGGGGCCTCACAGATACGCAGTATTTT
TRBV13,NA,NA,TRBJ2-1,CASSPTFKPNEQFF,TGTGCCAGCAGCCCCACCTTTAAACCAAATGAGCAGTTCTTC
TRBV27,TRBD1,few,TRBJ1-1,CASCGQGYTEAFF,TGTGCCAGCTGTGGACAGGGGTACACTGAAGCTTTCTTT
TRBV7-4,NA,NA,TRBJ2-1,CASSSLGALNNEQFF,TGTGCCAGCAGCTCCCTGGGGGCACTAAACAATGAGCAGTTCTTC
TRBV5-5,NA,many,TRBJ2-5,CASSVDHLAASSKTQYF,TGTGCCAGCAGCGTGGACCACCTCGCGGCTAGCTCCAAGACCCAGTACTTC
TRBV4-3,NA,NA,TRBJ1-1,CASPARNTEAFF,TGCGCCAGCCCAGCGCGTAACACTGAAGCTTTCTTT
TRBV19,NA,few,TRBJ2-1,CASSPSGGPYNEQFF,TGTGCCAGTAGTCCGTCCGGGGGGCCCTACAATGAGCAGTTCTTC
TRBV7-3,NA,NA,TRBJ2-3,CASSLWPPLPDSTDTQYF,TGTGCCAGCAGCTTATGGCCTCCACTTCCCGATAGCACAGATACGCAGTATTTT
TRBV7-8,NA,many,TRBJ1-5,CASSTTGLGVGNQPQHF,TGTGCCAGCAGCACTACAGGACTGGGGGTAGGCAATCAGCCCCAGCATTTT
TRBV2,TRBD1,NA,TRBJ1-5,CASSGGQGFHQPQHF,TGTGCCAGCAGTGGGGGACAGGGATTCCATCAGCCCCAGCATTTT
TRBV6-8,TRBD2,NA,TRBJ2-7,CASRGERGTHEQYF,TGTGCCAGCAGAGGGGAGCGGGGGACTCACGAGCAGTACTTC
TRBV12-3/TRBV12-4,NA,NA,TRBJ2-3,CASSPGVFVLTDTQYF,TGTGCCAGCAGTCCTGGGGTCTTCGTACTCACAGATACGCAGTATTTT
TRBV7-6,NA,few,TRBJ2-7,CASSLVPFRENEQYF,TGTGCCAGCAGCTTAGTACCGTTTCGAGAAAACGAGCAGTACTTC
TRBV6-6,NA,few,TRBJ2-3,CASSSANLALSTDTQYF,TGTGCCAGCAGTTCCGCTAATCTAGCGCTTAGCACAGATACGCAGTATTTT
TRBV6-5,TRBD1,NA,TRBJ1-6,CATGTGSSYNSPLHF,TGTGCCACCGGGACAGGGAGCTCCTATAATTCACCCCTCCACTTT
TRBV5-1,NA,few,TRBJ2-3,CASSLIPSNADTQYF,TGCGCCAGCAGCTTGATACCTAGCAACGCAGATACGCAGTATTTT
TRBV19,TRBD2,NA,TRBJ2-7,CASSGGLDPYEQYF,TGTGCCAGTAGTGGGGGACTAGATCCCTACGAGCAGTACTTC
TRBV7-2,TRBD1,few,TRBJ1-1,CASSGTGRTEAFF,TGTGCCAGCAGCGGGACAGGGCGAACTGAAGCTTTCTTT
TRBV5-6,NA,NA,TRBJ1-1,CASSNLGGTNTEAFF,TGTGCCAGCAGCAACCTAGGGGGTACGAACACTGAAGCTTTCTTT
TRBV25-1,NA,many,TRBJ2-1,CASSKSSVSFEQFF,TGTGCCAGCAGTAAATCCTCTGTGAGCTTTGAGCAGTTCTTC
TRBV5-6,NA,few,TRBJ1-5,CASTGWASNQPQHF,TGTGCCAGCACCGGGTGGGCTTCGAATCAGCCCCAGCATTTT
TRBV19,TRBD1,few,TRBJ2-1,CASRRTGLNNEQFF,TGTGCCAGTAGAAGGACAGGTTTAAACAATGAGCAGTTCTTC
TRBV4-1,TRBD2,NA,TRBJ2-7,CASSLSSSGVYEQYF,TGCGCCAGCAGTCTCTCCTCTAGCGGGGTCTACGAGCAGTACTTC
TRBV10-2,TRBD2,NA,TRBJ2-7,CASSDGTSGNYEQYF,TGCGCCAGCAGTGACGGGACTAGCGGTAACTACGAGCAGTACTTC
TRBV7-2,NA,many,TRBJ1-1,CASSFTGLGGTEAFF,TGTGCCAGCAGCTTCACAGGTCTCGGGGGCACTGAAGCTTTCTTT
TRBV12-3/TRBV12-4,NA,few,TRBJ2-3,CASSFGRGATDTQYF,TGTGCCAGCAGTTTTGGCAGGGGAGCCACAGATACGCAGTATTTT